The 30 T cell receptor beta chains given below trace back to one sample, sequenced in a study of STAT5B mutations in CD4+ large granular lymphocyte leukemia (dated by TCRdb to 2022 to 2024). Libraries were prepared through the immunoSEQ multiplex PCR assay. TCRdb's version of the immuneACCESS table is confined to in-frame rearrangements and falls short of the full clone set. An unresolved V gene accounts for under half of the shortfall where checked; the remainder is of unknown origin. Across this sample there are 20,000 to 25,000 clones, with 65% to 80% seen only once. Around 30% of the sample rests with the top ten. Material for sequencing was CD4+ T cells from blood buffy coats. The receptors shown here come from a human donor in good health.

The chain recombines TRBV9 with TRBJ1-6; 7 nucleotides agree with TRBD1. There are 14 residues in the CDR3. Germline V gives CDR1 SGDLS, CDR2 YYNGEE. Trimming cost V 2 bases and J 7 bases; bases outside gene matches: 3. The CDR3 coding sequence is TGTGCCAGCAGCGTGACAGGGCACAATTCACCCCTCCACTTT. Amino acids: CASSVTGHNSPLHF.

The chain couples TRBV9 to TRBJ2-7, with D perhaps given as TRBD1 or TRBD2 (5 bases each). This CDR3 spans 14 amino acids. Germline CDR1 SGDLS, CDR2 YYNGEE. Trimming took off 3 bases at V and 6 bases at J, with 16 bases between the two ends. CDR3 region: CASSASPRDGEQYF. CDR3 DNA sequence: TGTGCCAGCAGCGCCTCTCCACGGGACGGCGAGCAGTACTTC.

V is TRBV5-1 and J is TRBJ2-3, with TRBD1 matching 10 bases. V trimming: 3 bases; J trimming: 0 bases; junction bases outside the gene matches: 1. The CDR3 runs to 15 residues. Germline loops: CDR1 SGHRS, CDR2 YFSETQ. The CDR3 coding sequence is TGCGCCAGCAGCTGGACAGGGGGGAGCACAGATACGCAGTATTTT. Its translation is CASSWTGGSTDTQYF. The full variable domain, its missing parts supplied by reference TRBV5-1 and TRBJ2-3, is KAGVTQTPRYLIKTRGQQVTLSCSPISGHRSVSWYQQTPGQGLQFLFEYFSETQRNKGNFPGRFSGRQFSNSRSEMNVSTLELGDSALYLCASSWTGGSTDTQYFGPGTRLTVL.

This clone was counted between two and nine times. Written as DNA, the CDR3 is TGTGCCAGCAGCGTAGACACAGGGATGAGGGACACTGAAGCTTTCTTT. It yields the protein CASSVDTGMRDTEAFF. The chain links TRBV9 to TRBJ1-1; a weak D match, TRBD1 (6 bases). This CDR3 region has 16 residues. Trimming left V 0 bases short and J 3 bases short, with 15 bases between. Germline CDR1 reads SGDLS; CDR2 reads YYNGEE.

The rearrangement links TRBV2 to TRBJ2-1; the D gene is possibly TRBD2 (5 bases). This CDR3 is 14 amino acids long. The germline V gene has CDR1 SNHLY and CDR2 FYNNEI. Trimming took 6 bases from V and 6 from J, leaving 15 bases between them. CDR3 sequence: CASSVNRGPNEQFF. DNA of the CDR3: TGTGCCAGCAGCGTCAACCGAGGGCCCAATGAGCAGTTCTTC.

The rearrangement uses TRBV9 and TRBJ1-2, with 9 bases identical to TRBD1. From germline, CDR1 is SGDLS and CDR2 YYNGEE. The CDR3 sequence is 15 residues long. The trim removed 6 bases at V and 6 bases at J, leaving 12 bases unmatched. CDR3 region: CASKLTADRGHGYTF. The CDR3 bases are TGTGCCAGCAAGCTTACAGCGGACAGGGGACATGGCTACACCTTC. Full variable domain (outside the CDR3, taken from reference TRBV9 and TRBJ1-2): DSGVTQTPKHLITATGQRVTLRCSPRSGDLSVYWYQQSLDQGLQFLIQYYNGEERAKGNILERFSAQQFPDLHSELNLSSLELGDSALYFCASKLTADRGHGYTFGSGTRLTVV.

This chain connects TRBV29-1 to TRBJ2-5, with D possibly TRBD1 on 6 matching bases. The J call may be incorrect, as the DNA end agrees better with TRBJ2-7. CDR3 size: 11 residues. The germline V gene has CDR1 SQVTM and CDR2 ANQGSEA. The CDR3 region has the DNA TGCAGCGTTGAAGTCAGGGGCGAGCAGTACTTC. Translating it yields CSVEVRGEQYF.

The chain employs TRBV9 and TRBJ1-3; D is unclear. Germline lookup yields CDR1 SGDLS and CDR2 YYNGEE. V was clipped by 0 bases and J by 4 bases, with 8 bases between them. The CDR3 loop spans 14 amino acids. The CDR3 DNA reads as TGTGCCAGCAGCGTAGAGGCTCCCGGAAACACCATATATTTT. Translating gives CASSVEAPGNTIYF. The full variable domain, its missing parts supplied by reference TRBV9 and TRBJ1-3, is DSGVTQTPKHLITATGQRVTLRCSPRSGDLSVYWYQQSLDQGLQFLIQYYNGEERAKGNILERFSAQQFPDLHSELNLSSLELGDSALYFCASSVEAPGNTIYFGEGSWLTVV.

The rearrangement joins TRBV11-3 to TRBJ2-1; 10 bases are shared with TRBD2. V shed 1 base, J shed 10 bases, and the junction held 10 bases outside the gene matches. Germline CDR1 SGHNT, CDR2 YENEEA. The CDR3 is made up of 16 amino acids. CDR3 sequence reads: CASSLVTAGGRAEQFF. CDR3 DNA sequence: TGTGCCAGCAGCTTAGTTACAGCGGGAGGGCGCGCAGAGCAGTTCTTC.

V and J are TRBV5-5 and TRBJ2-7; 7 bases are shared with TRBD1. This CDR3 is built from 16 residues. Germline loops: CDR1 SGHKS, CDR2 YYEKEE (reference sequence). Losses at the gene ends were 2 bases for V and 0 bases for J; bases not matched to a gene: 8. CDR3 in amino acids: CASSLTGQFTSYEQYF. The CDR3 DNA reads as TGTGCCAGCAGCTTAACGGGACAGTTTACCTCCTACGAGCAGTACTTC.

This clone was seen a few times. The chain is built from TRBV6-1 and TRBJ1-1; D is unresolved. The CDR3 runs 11 residues. Trimming took 4 bases from V and 4 from J, leaving 4 bases between them. The germline V gene encodes CDR1 MNHNS and CDR2 SASEGT. CDR3 loop: CASSASTEAFF. The CDR3 DNA reads as TGTGCCAGCAGTGCTTCCACTGAAGCTTTCTTT.

The chain has TRBV7-9 and TRBJ2-2, with 8 bases that match TRBD2. V shed 2 bases and J 6 bases; nucleotides not matched to a gene: 5. Germline V gene lookup returns CDR1 SEHNR and CDR2 FQNEAQ (reference sequence). This CDR3 spans 15 amino acids. The CDR3 spells CASSLLTSVSGELFF. As DNA, the CDR3 is TGTGCCAGCAGCTTACTGACTAGCGTTTCCGGGGAGCTGTTTTTT. The full variable domain, with the rest looked up from reference TRBV7-9 and TRBJ2-2, is DTGVSQNPRHKITKRGQNVTFRCDPISEHNRLYWYRQTLGQGPEFLTYFQNEAQLEKSRLLSDRFSAERPKGSFSTLEIQRTEQGDSAMYLCASSLLTSVSGELFFGEGSRLTVL.

This clone was observed a few times. The chain uses TRBV4-1 and TRBJ1-3; no clear D gene. In germline, CDR1 is MGHRA, CDR2 YSYEKL. V lost 3 bases, J lost 3 bases, and 15 bases lay in between. The CDR3 loop spans 16 amino acids. DNA of the CDR3: TGCGCCAGCAGCCAGATAAGCGGGGTGGGTGGAAACACCATATATTTT. Amino acid sequence: CASSQISGVGGNTIYF.

This chain links TRBV25-1 with TRBJ1-2, with D uncertain. CDR1 is MGHDK and CDR2 is SYGVNS in the germline V gene. V gave up 1 base and J gave up 3 bases, with 9 bases separating them. This CDR3 is 14 amino acids long. CDR3 residues: CASSESQVYYGYTF. The CDR3 bases are TGTGCCAGCAGTGAATCTCAGGTTTACTATGGCTACACCTTC.

The chain is built from TRBV5-1 and TRBJ2-7; 10 bases are a match to TRBD2. The CDR3 consists of 15 residues. V dropped 5 bases and J dropped 2; count of bases not matched to a gene: 7. Germline V CDR1 and CDR2: SGHRS, YFSETQ. As DNA, the CDR3 is TGCGCCAGCAGGGCCGGGACTAGCGATCCCTACGAGCAGTACTTC. It yields the protein CASRAGTSDPYEQYF.

CDR3 in DNA: TGTGCCAGCAGTTCCAACAGGGGTTATAGCAATCAGCCCCAGCATTTT. Residues: CASSSNRGYSNQPQHF. The chain carries TRBV6-5 and TRBJ1-5; TRBD1 matches 7 bases. This CDR3 comprises 16 residues. The germline gives CDR1 MNHEY, CDR2 SVGAGI. V lost 4 bases and J lost 0; bases outside the gene matches: 6.

This sequence joins TRBV5-1 and TRBJ1-2, with D tentatively TRBD1 (5 bases). The CDR3 extends over 14 amino acids. Germline CDR1 is SGHRS and CDR2 is YFSETQ. Trimming took 0 bases from V and 7 from J, leaving 13 bases between them. This CDR3 is CASSLASGESGYTF. CDR3 DNA: TGCGCCAGCAGCTTGGCGTCGGGGGAGTCTGGCTACACCTTC.

The V and J genes are TRBV25-1 and TRBJ1-1, with TRBD1 matching over 12 bases. The J segment lost 4 bases and the V segment lost 2 bases, leaving 2 bases of the junction unmatched. This CDR3 is built from 15 residues. CDR1 is MGHDK and CDR2 is SYGVNS in the germline V gene. The CDR3 loop is CASSEPGQGATEAFF. The DNA of the CDR3 is TGTGCCAGCAGTGAACCGGGACAGGGGGCCACTGAAGCTTTCTTT.

Only one count was recorded for this clone. The genes are TRBV6-4 and TRBJ1-1; D ambiguous. Germline values: CDR1 MRHNA, CDR2 SNTAGT. Trimming took 4 bases from V and 2 from J, leaving 14 bases between them. The CDR3 has 15 residues. This chain's CDR3 is CASSANSGGNTEAFF. The DNA for the CDR3 is TGTGCCAGCAGTGCTAATAGTGGCGGAAACACTGAAGCTTTCTTT.

This clone was seen a handful of times. The V call is TRBV12-5, the J call TRBJ1-1; D call uncertain. V was cut by 2 bases and J by 2 bases, with 0 bases left in between. CDR1 is LGHNT, CDR2 FRNRAP, per germline. The CDR3 sequence is 11 residues long. CDR3 sequence: CASGLNTEAFF. CDR3 nucleotides: TGTGCTAGTGGTTTGAACACTGAAGCTTTCTTT.

A single count supports this clone. The chain couples TRBV6-5 to TRBJ2-1; D might be TRBD1 or TRBD2, each matching 6 bases. The V and J ends lost 6 bases and 13 bases respectively, with 25 bases between them. This CDR3 is 15 amino acids long. Germline V gene sequence: CDR1 MNHEY, CDR2 SVGAGI. This chain's CDR3 is CASRPQPGEGEKQFF. The CDR3 coding sequence is TGTGCCAGCAGACCCCAGCCGGGAGAGGGGGAAAAACAGTTCTTC.

The rearrangement uses TRBV19 and TRBJ2-1, with TRBD2 matching 8 bases. Unmatched junction bases numbered 12, after V lost 6 bases and J lost 5 bases. This CDR3 is 16 amino acids long. The V gene's germline CDR1 is LNHDA and CDR2 SQIVND (reference sequence). This CDR3 is CASRTQEAGVHNEQFF. The CDR3 DNA is TGTGCCAGTAGGACCCAGGAAGCGGGAGTTCACAATGAGCAGTTCTTC.

This chain links TRBV5-1 with TRBJ2-3; 9 bases agree with TRBD1. The ends lost 7 bases at V and 0 bases at J; junction bases unmatched: 6. CDR1 and CDR2 (germline): SGHRS, YFSETQ. The CDR3 totals 15 residues. CDR3 sequence: CASRDRASSTDTQYF. Here the CDR3 DNA reads TGCGCCAGCCGGGACAGGGCTTCTAGCACAGATACGCAGTATTTT.

This chain links TRBV5-4 with TRBJ2-4; the D gene is possibly TRBD2 (7 bases). The CDR3 totals 15 residues. Germline CDR1 SGHNT, CDR2 YYREEE (reference sequence). The V end lost 4 bases, the J end lost 2 bases, and 13 bases lay between the germline ends. The CDR3 nucleotides are TGTGCCAGCAGCGGCTCGGGGGGCTCCAAAAACATTCAGTACTTC. Translating it yields CASSGSGGSKNIQYF.

The genes are TRBV19 and TRBJ1-1, with D maybe TRBD1 (6 bases). CDR3 length: 15 residues. V was pared by 8 bases and J by 1 base, with 17 bases between. Germline V gives CDR1 LNHDA, CDR2 SQIVND (reference sequence). The DNA for the CDR3 is TGTGCCAGTCGTGTCATGGGGGGGGCGAACACTGAAGCTTTCTTT. This gives the protein CASRVMGGANTEAFF.

The chain carries TRBV4-1 and TRBJ2-3; D gene uncertain. Germline CDR1 MGHRA, CDR2 YSYEKL. V was pared by 2 bases and J by 3 bases, with 6 bases between. The length of the CDR3 is 13 residues. CDR3 amino acids: CASSQLFTDTQYF. CDR3 DNA sequence: TGCGCCAGCAGCCAACTATTTACAGATACGCAGTATTTT.

The rearrangement joins TRBV5-1 to TRBJ2-1; 12 nucleotides match TRBD2. V lost 4 bases, J lost 6 bases, and 5 bases stayed unmatched. CDR3 size: 15 residues. Germline V gene sequence: CDR1 SGHRS, CDR2 YFSETQ. Written as DNA, the CDR3 is TGCGCCAGCAGCAAACTAGCGGGAGGAGGCAATGAGCAGTTCTTC. Protein: CASSKLAGGGNEQFF.

The rearrangement joins TRBV9 to TRBJ2-2; D gene unclear. Per the germline V gene, CDR1 is SGDLS and CDR2 is YYNGEE. Trimming took 1 base from V and 8 from J, leaving 6 bases between them. The CDR3 contains 12 residues. The CDR3 reads CASSVTEGELFF. DNA of the CDR3: TGTGCCAGCAGCGTAACAGAAGGGGAGCTGTTTTTT.

The rearrangement links TRBV6-1 to TRBJ1-3; 10 bases are shared with TRBD1. The germline gives CDR1 MNHNS, CDR2 SASEGT. This CDR3 has 15 amino acids. V lost 6 bases and J lost 1; bases outside the gene matches: 3. CDR3: CASRPGQGSGNTIYF. The CDR3 region has the DNA TGTGCCAGCAGACCGGGACAGGGGTCTGGAAACACCATATATTTT.

The chain links TRBV6-4 to TRBJ2-6; D ambiguous. Trimming left V 7 bases short and J 0 bases short, with 16 bases between. Germline CDR1 MRHNA, CDR2 SNTAGT. The CDR3 runs to 17 residues. The DNA of the CDR3 is TGTGCCAGCATCGGCGGAGTGCCCCGCTCTGGGGCCAACGTCCTGACTTTC. Its protein is CASIGGVPRSGANVLTF.